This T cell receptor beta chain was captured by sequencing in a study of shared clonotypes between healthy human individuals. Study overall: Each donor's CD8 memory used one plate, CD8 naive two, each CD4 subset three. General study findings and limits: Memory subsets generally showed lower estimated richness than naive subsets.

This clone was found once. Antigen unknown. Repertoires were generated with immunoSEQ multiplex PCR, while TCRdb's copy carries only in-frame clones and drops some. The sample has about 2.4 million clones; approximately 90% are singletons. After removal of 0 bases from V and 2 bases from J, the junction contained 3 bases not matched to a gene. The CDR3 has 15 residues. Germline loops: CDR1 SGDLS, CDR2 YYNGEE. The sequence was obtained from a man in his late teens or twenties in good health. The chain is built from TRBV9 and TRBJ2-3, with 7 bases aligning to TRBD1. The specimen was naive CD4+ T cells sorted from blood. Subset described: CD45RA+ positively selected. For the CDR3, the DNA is TGTGCCAGCAGCGTAGACAGGGGCCACACAGATACGCAGTATTTT. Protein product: CASSVDRGHTDTQYF.